Below, 22 T cell receptor beta chains from the same sample are listed, as sequenced in a study of T-cell memory formation after mild COVID-19. TCRdb ran MiXCR on the 5' RACE reads and lists one entry per CDR3 protein. Of 250,000 or so distinct CDR3 sequences listed, roughly 18% are singletons. Sequencing was carried out using PBMCs or a T cell subset sorted from them (not recorded which). The receptors here all came from a man aged 18 to 30 who had mild COVID-19 (a few samples of this study predate the infection). Cell type and time point are not known.

The chain links TRBV12-3 or TRBV12-4 to TRBJ1-5, with 7 bases that match TRBD1. The CDR3 has 15 residues. J lost 4 bases, V lost 2 bases, and 5 bases had no gene match. Written as DNA, the CDR3 is TGTGCCAGCAGTTTAAAGGGGACAGTTAATCAGCCCCAGCATTTT. As protein: CASSLKGTVNQPQHF.

The chain employs TRBV5-1 and TRBJ2-1; tentatively, D is TRBD1 (5 bases). Germline assignment: CDR1 SGHRS and CDR2 YFSETQ. V was shortened by 0 bases and J by 8 bases, with 6 bases between the two germline ends. The CDR3 is 12 residues long. CDR3 nucleotide sequence: TGCGCCAGCAGCTTGGCCAGGGATGAGCAGTTCTTC. Its translation is CASSLARDEQFF.

The chain has TRBV5-1 and TRBJ1-4, with D unresolved. This CDR3 has 13 residues. Trimming left V 4 bases short and J 7 bases short, with 11 bases between. CDR1 is SGHRS and CDR2 is YFSETQ in the germline V gene. DNA of the CDR3: TGCGCCAGCAGCCCCTCCGTAGGTGAAAAACTGTTTTTT. It specifies CASSPSVGEKLFF.

In its sample, this clonotype was seen a few times. The chain couples TRBV5-1 to TRBJ1-2, with 8 positions matching TRBD1. Losses at the gene ends were 7 bases for V and 6 bases for J; bases not matched to a gene: 20. Germline CDR1 and CDR2: SGHRS and YFSETQ. This CDR3 has 17 residues. In DNA form, the CDR3 reads TGCGCCAGCTCGTCTTGGGGTCCCGGGACAGGCATGGATGGCTACACCTTC. Translated: CASSSWGPGTGMDGYTF.

In this sample, this clonotype turned up a few times. V is TRBV11-2 and J is TRBJ2-2; D may be TRBD2 (5 bases). The CDR3 has 14 residues. Germline V gives CDR1 SGHAT, CDR2 FQNNGV. Trimming took off 8 bases at V and 3 bases at J, with 13 bases between the two ends. The CDR3 nucleotides read TGTGCCAGCTTTGAGGGATCGGACACCGGGGAGCTGTTTTTT. Amino acid sequence: CASFEGSDTGELFF. The full variable domain, with the rest looked up from reference TRBV11-2 and TRBJ2-2, is EAGVAQSPRYKIIEKRQSVAFWCNPISGHATLYWYQQILGQGPKLLIQFQNNGVVDDSQLPKDRFSAERLKGVDSTLKIQPAKLEDSAVYLCASFEGSDTGELFFGEGSRLTVL.

The chain links TRBV7-3 to TRBJ2-3, with 7 bases fitting TRBD1. Per the germline V gene, CDR1 is SGHTA and CDR2 is FQGTGA. This CDR3 has 15 residues. Trimming at V came to 5 bases and at J to 1 base, leaving 6 bases not matched to a gene. CDR3 bases: TGTGCCAGCAGCCTACAGGGGTCCCGCACAGATACGCAGTATTTT. It codes for CASSLQGSRTDTQYF.

This clonotype was counted between two and nine times. This chain links TRBV27 with TRBJ1-1; no firm D call. The CDR3 extends over 12 amino acids. CDR1 and CDR2 from the germline V gene are MNHEY and SMNVEV (reference sequence). V was clipped by 4 bases and J by 9 bases, with 12 bases between them. CDR3 bases: TGTGCCAGCAGTTCCCCGACTAGAAAAGCTTTCTTT. Translating it yields CASSSPTRKAFF.

The gene calls are TRBV7-9 and TRBJ2-3; TRBD2 agrees at 8 bases. The ends lost 5 bases at V and 2 bases at J; junction bases unmatched: 6. Germline loops: CDR1 SEHNR, CDR2 FQNEAQ (reference sequence). The CDR3 spans 15 residues. CDR3 protein: CASSRPTSVTDTQYF. The CDR3 DNA follows: TGTGCCAGCAGCCGCCCGACTAGCGTCACAGATACGCAGTATTTT.

This clonotype was counted between two and nine times. The chain combines TRBV20-1 with TRBJ2-5; D remains ambiguous. V was pared by 1 base and J by 4 bases, with 10 bases between. This CDR3 region has 13 residues. CDR1 is DFQATT and CDR2 is SNEGSKA in the germline V gene (reference sequence). This chain's CDR3 is CSARVLGPETQYF. The CDR3 region has the DNA TGCAGTGCTAGAGTTTTAGGGCCAGAGACCCAGTACTTC.

The rearrangement uses TRBV29-1 and TRBJ1-2, with unresolved D. V shed 5 bases and J shed 4 bases, with 20 bases lying between them. Germline V gene data show CDR1 as SQVTM and CDR2 as ANQGSEA. The length of the CDR3 is 15 residues. This chain's CDR3 is CSVNSGPHLFYGYTF. CDR3 sequence (DNA): TGCAGCGTTAATAGCGGGCCCCATCTCTTCTATGGCTACACCTTC.

To note about this clonotype: Its ends do not fully match the called genes, so a read error is possible. The chain uses TRBV6-5 and TRBJ2-1; 12 bases agree with TRBD2. The CDR3 runs to 17 residues. CDR1 MNHEY and CDR2 SVGAGI come from the germline V gene. The DNA for the CDR3 is TGTGCCAGCAGTTCCCAAGGACTAGCGGGATCTCACAATGAGCAGTTATTC. Translation gives CASSSQGLAGSHNEQLF.

V is TRBV7-2 and J is TRBJ1-6; D might be TRBD1 (5 bases). This CDR3 is 14 amino acids long. The germline CDR1 and CDR2 sequences are SGHTA and FQGNSA. V lost 5 bases and J 3 bases, leaving 8 bases between the germline ends. CDR3 coding DNA: TGTGCCAGCAGCCGGGGGGACTATAATTCACCCCTCCACTTT. Its translation is CASSRGDYNSPLHF. The variable domain in full, with the rest retrieved from reference TRBV7-2 and TRBJ1-6, is GAGVSQSPSNKVTEKGKDVELRCDPISGHTALYWYRQSLGQGLEFLIYFQGNSAPDKSGLPSDRFSAERTGGSVSTLTIQRTQQEDSAVYLCASSRGDYNSPLHFGNGTRLTVT.

This clonotype was seen many times. The rearrangement joins TRBV11-2 to TRBJ2-5, with a possible D match to TRBD1 (5 bases). Germline assignment: CDR1 SGHAT and CDR2 FQNNGV. The CDR3 covers 17 residues. The ends were cut back, 4 bases at V and 0 bases at J, with 18 bases in the middle. CDR3 DNA sequence: TGTGCCAGCAGCTCCATCCTTGGGGCGCACAACCAAGAGACCCAGTACTTC. It is translated as CASSSILGAHNQETQYF. Drawing the rest from reference TRBV11-2 and TRBJ2-5, the complete variable domain is EAGVAQSPRYKIIEKRQSVAFWCNPISGHATLYWYQQILGQGPKLLIQFQNNGVVDDSQLPKDRFSAERLKGVDSTLKIQPAKLEDSAVYLCASSSILGAHNQETQYFGPGTRLLVL.

CDR3 coding DNA: TGTGCCACCGGGCCAAGGGCCCTCAGCTCCTACAATGAGCAGTTCTTC. Protein sequence: CATGPRALSSYNEQFF. The gene calls are TRBV19 and TRBJ2-1, with D unclear. From germline, CDR1 is LNHDA and CDR2 SQIVND (reference sequence). The CDR3 has 16 residues. The ends were cut back, 10 bases at V and 0 bases at J, with 19 bases in the middle.

This clonotype has at least ten counts. The chain combines TRBV12-3 or TRBV12-4 with TRBJ2-1, with D possibly called TRBD1 or TRBD2 (5 bases each). V shed 6 bases and J shed 5 bases, with 11 bases lying between them. This CDR3 is built from 13 residues. CDR3 coding DNA: TGTGCCAGCAGCCCCGGGACGGACAATGAGCAGTTCTTC. Its protein is CASSPGTDNEQFF.

This clonotype was observed a few times. V and J are TRBV5-1 and TRBJ1-2, with 7 nucleotides matching TRBD1. This CDR3 region has 13 residues. The germline V gene has CDR1 SGHRS and CDR2 YFSETQ. V lost 4 bases, J lost 2 bases, and 2 bases stayed unmatched. This chain's CDR3 is CASSRGQNYGYTF. The CDR3 nucleotides are TGCGCCAGCAGCAGGGGACAGAACTATGGCTACACCTTC.

This chain uses TRBV4-1 with TRBJ1-1; D possibly corresponds to TRBD1 (5 bases). The V gene's germline CDR1 is MGHRA and CDR2 YSYEKL. Trimming stripped 1 base from V and 1 base from J, with 7 bases between. CDR3 size: 14 residues. The CDR3 is CASSQAGPNTEAFF. The CDR3 DNA reads as TGCGCCAGCAGCCAAGCAGGGCCGAACACTGAAGCTTTCTTT.

The rearrangement uses TRBV15 and TRBJ2-1; no reliable D call. The V gene lost 1 base and the J gene lost 7 bases, with 8 bases spanning the gap. The germline V gene encodes CDR1 LNHNV and CDR2 YYDKDF (reference sequence). The CDR3 has 13 amino acids. CDR3 protein: CATSRGPPNEQFF. CDR3 DNA: TGTGCCACCAGCAGAGGACCCCCGAATGAGCAGTTCTTC.

This clonotype was picked up a small number of times. The genes are TRBV7-9 and TRBJ1-1; 7 positions agree with TRBD1. V was clipped by 2 bases and J by 6 bases; unmatched bases: 6. This CDR3 spans 14 amino acids. Germline lookup yields CDR1 SEHNR and CDR2 FQNEAQ (reference sequence). The CDR3: CASSLTTGDPEAFF. The CDR3 nucleotides are TGTGCCAGCAGCTTAACCACAGGGGATCCTGAAGCTTTCTTT. Full variable domain (rest looked up from reference TRBV7-9 and TRBJ1-1): DTGVSQNPRHKITKRGQNVTFRCDPISEHNRLYWYRQTLGQGPEFLTYFQNEAQLEKSRLLSDRFSAERPKGSFSTLEIQRTEQGDSAMYLCASSLTTGDPEAFFGQGTRLTVV.

This clonotype was seen many times. V and J are TRBV5-6 and TRBJ2-1, with 7 bases matching TRBD2. This CDR3 has 15 amino acids. V shed 4 bases and J 3 bases; nucleotides not matched to a gene: 7. Germline CDR1 reads SGHDT; CDR2 reads YYEEEE. The CDR3 DNA reads TGTGCCAGCAGCCCTAAAAGCGGGGACTACAATGAGCAGTTCTTC. Protein sequence: CASSPKSGDYNEQFF.

The rearrangement links TRBV10-3 to TRBJ1-5, with TRBD1 as a possible D gene (6 bases). Between the trimmed V and J ends, which lost 5 bases and 5 bases, there was a span of 16 bases. The CDR3 loop spans 15 amino acids. CDR1 is ENHRY and CDR2 is SYGVKD in the germline V gene. The CDR3: CAISPDLGADQPQHF. The CDR3 DNA follows: TGTGCCATCAGTCCAGACTTGGGGGCCGATCAGCCCCAGCATTTT.

This clonotype has more than one count but fewer than ten. The chain employs TRBV6-5 and TRBJ2-7; D is unresolved. This CDR3 is 16 amino acids long. Per germline, CDR1 MNHEY and CDR2 SVGAGI. The V end lost 0 bases, the J end lost 2 bases, and 14 bases lay between the germline ends. CDR3 nucleotide sequence: TGTGCCAGCAGTTACTCGTCGGCGGTATACCCCTACGAGCAGTACTTC. Amino acids: CASSYSSAVYPYEQYF.